The rows below give T cell receptor beta chains drawn from one sample of a study of cytomegalovirus exposure and HLA in healthy donors. Generated by immunoSEQ multiplex PCR, the TCRdb table keeps only in-frame clones and is missing some. Among under 150,000 clones listed, 70% to 90% were seen once. Sequencing was done on a sample of PBMCs. The receptors here all came from a boy between 5 and 17 years old in good health and CMV-seronegative. Both conserved end residues are part of each CDR3. The order of the fields is CDR3 protein, CDR3 DNA, V gene, J gene, D gene, clone size. The D gene is left open where the match is weak. Some rows mark clone size as missing; the rest say once, few, many or name a class of expanded clone.

CDR3: CASSRQGAETQYF
DNA: TGCGCCAGCAGCAGGCAGGGGGCAGAGACCCAGTACTTC
V: TRBV5-1
J: TRBJ2-5
D: TRBD1
size: NA

CDR3: CASSPTTGTGRNYGYTF
DNA: TGTGCCAGCTCGCCCACGACCGGGACAGGGCGTAACTATGGCTACACCTTC
V: TRBV18
J: TRBJ1-2
D: TRBD1
size: NA

CDR3: CASSPGQVQETQYF
DNA: TGTGCCAGCAGCCCGGGACAGGTCCAAGAGACCCAGTACTTC
V: TRBV5-6
J: TRBJ2-5
D: TRBD1
size: once

CDR3: CASSQGGGRTEAFF
DNA: TGCGCCAGCAGCCAAGGAGGGGGCAGGACTGAAGCTTTCTTT
V: TRBV4-1
J: TRBJ1-1
D: TRBD1
size: NA

CDR3: CASSEPGGGNHGYTF
DNA: TGTGCCAGCAGTGAACCGGGGGGTGGTAACCATGGCTACACCTTC
V: TRBV6-1
J: TRBJ1-2
D: NA
size: NA

CDR3: CAWAAGVDNSPLHF
DNA: TGTGCCTGGGCCGCCGGGGTAGATAATTCACCCCTCCACTTT
V: TRBV30
J: TRBJ1-6
D: NA
size: NA

CDR3: CASSDISGSPGNTIYF
DNA: TGTGCCAGCAGTGATATATCGGGTAGTCCTGGAAACACCATATATTTT
V: TRBV6-1
J: TRBJ1-3
D: NA
size: NA

CDR3: CASRRTGGNGANVLTF
DNA: TGTGCCAGCAGGCGGACAGGGGGGAATGGGGCCAACGTCCTGACTTTC
V: TRBV27
J: TRBJ2-6
D: TRBD1
size: NA

CDR3: CASSLVGEETQYF
DNA: TGTGCCAGCAGCTTAGTCGGGGAAGAGACCCAGTACTTC
V: TRBV7-2
J: TRBJ2-5
D: NA
size: NA

CDR3: CASSLSPRSTGVGYGYTF
DNA: TGCGCCAGCAGCTTGTCGCCACGATCGACAGGGGTTGGCTATGGCTACACCTTC
V: TRBV5-1
J: TRBJ1-2
D: TRBD1
size: NA

CDR3: CASSPGTGGPGELFF
DNA: TGTGCCAGTAGTCCAGGGACAGGGGGTCCCGGGGAGCTGTTTTTT
V: TRBV19
J: TRBJ2-2
D: TRBD1
size: NA

CDR3: CASSQVAGGGYTF
DNA: TGCGCCAGCAGCCAAGTGGCAGGGGGTGGCTACACCTTC
V: TRBV4-3
J: TRBJ1-2
D: TRBD1
size: few

CDR3: CASSAATGRQETQYF
DNA: TGTGCCAGCAGTGCGGCGACAGGGAGGCAAGAGACCCAGTACTTC
V: TRBV6-1
J: TRBJ2-5
D: NA
size: once

CDR3: CASSQEARGNYGYTF
DNA: TGCGCCAGCAGCCAAGAGGCCAGGGGAAACTATGGCTACACCTTC
V: TRBV4-3
J: TRBJ1-2
D: NA
size: NA

CDR3: CASSSSHNSNQPQHF
DNA: TGTGCCAGTAGTAGTTCCCACAATAGCAATCAGCCCCAGCATTTT
V: TRBV19
J: TRBJ1-5
D: NA
size: NA

CDR3: CASSLIASYEQYF
DNA: TGTGCCAGCAGTCTTATTGCGTCCTACGAGCAGTACTTC
V: TRBV14
J: TRBJ2-7
D: NA
size: NA

CDR3: CASSHQGARGYTF
DNA: TGCGCCAGCAGCCACCAGGGGGCGCGAGGCTACACCTTC
V: TRBV4-1
J: TRBJ1-2
D: TRBD1
size: NA

CDR3: CASSLGSQTEQYF
DNA: TGTGCCAGCAGCTTGGGGAGTCAGACCGAGCAGTACTTC
V: TRBV5-6
J: TRBJ2-7
D: NA
size: NA

CDR3: CSVATSSNTEAFF
DNA: TGCAGCGTCGCAACAAGTTCTAACACTGAAGCTTTCTTT
V: TRBV29-1
J: TRBJ1-1
D: NA
size: NA

CDR3: CASSAEGSMDF
DNA: TGTGCCAGCAGCGCCGAGGGCAGTATGGATTTT
V: TRBV9
J: TRBJ2-3
D: NA
size: NA

CDR3: CASSQGTSGDTQYF
DNA: TGTGCCAGCAGCCAAGGGACTAGCGGGGATACGCAGTATTTT
V: TRBV7-3
J: TRBJ2-3
D: TRBD2
size: NA

CDR3: CASSLSSGGAYEQFF
DNA: TGCGCCAGCAGCCTGTCTAGCGGGGGGGCGTATGAGCAGTTCTTC
V: TRBV5-1
J: TRBJ2-1
D: TRBD2
size: NA

CDR3: CASSPSGRYTDTQYF
DNA: TGTGCCAGCAGCCCAAGCGGGAGGTACACAGATACGCAGTATTTT
V: TRBV7-2
J: TRBJ2-3
D: TRBD2
size: NA

CDR3: CASSPPAGLYGYTF
DNA: TGTGCCAGCTCACCACCGGCAGGCCTCTATGGCTACACCTTC
V: TRBV18
J: TRBJ1-2
D: NA
size: NA

CDR3: CAGGGGGRADEQFF
DNA: TGTGCCGGAGGGGGGGGCGGGAGGGCGGATGAGCAGTTCTTC
V: TRBV30
J: TRBJ2-1
D: TRBD2
size: NA

CDR3: CASSLEAGGVAQYF
DNA: TGTGCCAGCAGCTTAGAAGCGGGAGGGGTCGCCCAGTACTTC
V: TRBV11-2
J: TRBJ2-5
D: TRBD2
size: NA

CDR3: CSVEDRLNEKLFF
DNA: TGCAGCGTTGAGGACAGGTTAAATGAAAAACTGTTTTTT
V: TRBV29-1
J: TRBJ1-4
D: TRBD1
size: NA

CDR3: CASSQNPTGEYEQYF
DNA: TGTGCCAGCAGCCAAAACCCGACAGGGGAGTACGAGCAGTACTTC
V: TRBV4-2
J: TRBJ2-7
D: TRBD1
size: NA

CDR3: CASSSGQYYGYTF
DNA: TGTGCCAGCAGTTCAGGACAGTACTATGGCTACACCTTC
V: TRBV28
J: TRBJ1-2
D: NA
size: NA

CDR3: CASSRGTAGNTIYF
DNA: TGTGCCAGCAGTAGGGGGACAGCGGGAAACACCATATATTTT
V: TRBV6-5
J: TRBJ1-3
D: TRBD1
size: NA

CDR3: CASSQDSVSYEQYF
DNA: TGTGCCAGCAGCCAAGACTCCGTCAGCTACGAGCAGTACTTC
V: TRBV4-2
J: TRBJ2-7
D: NA
size: NA

CDR3: CASQSWADGYTF
DNA: TGTGCCAGCCAAAGCTGGGCAGATGGCTACACCTTC
V: TRBV9
J: TRBJ1-2
D: NA
size: NA

CDR3: CASSGLAESNEQFF
DNA: TGTGCCAGCAGCGGACTAGCGGAGAGCAATGAGCAGTTCTTC
V: TRBV9
J: TRBJ2-1
D: TRBD2
size: NA

CDR3: CASSVRDHNEQFF
DNA: TGTGCCAGCAGCGTGCGGGACCACAATGAGCAGTTCTTC
V: TRBV9
J: TRBJ2-1
D: NA
size: NA

CDR3: CASSLVEGTKGYTF
DNA: TGCGCCAGCAGCTTGGTAGAGGGGACTAAAGGCTACACCTTC
V: TRBV5-1
J: TRBJ1-2
D: NA
size: NA

CDR3: CASSLIGAHTIYF
DNA: TGTGCCAGCAGCTTAATAGGAGCGCACACCATATATTTT
V: TRBV7-9
J: TRBJ1-3
D: NA
size: once

CDR3: CASSRQTSGGANEQFF
DNA: TGCGCCAGCAGCCGACAGACTAGCGGGGGGGCCAATGAGCAGTTCTTC
V: TRBV4-3
J: TRBJ2-1
D: TRBD2
size: NA

CDR3: CASSVGEGSRGYTF
DNA: TGTGCCAGCAGCGTAGGGGAGGGAAGTCGTGGCTACACCTTC
V: TRBV9
J: TRBJ1-2
D: NA
size: NA

CDR3: CASSLNGASYEQYF
DNA: TGTGCCAGCAGCCTCAACGGTGCCTCCTACGAGCAGTACTTC
V: TRBV7-2
J: TRBJ2-7
D: NA
size: NA

CDR3: CASSEREGNTEAFF
DNA: TGTGCCAGCAGCGAACGAGAGGGGAACACTGAAGCTTTCTTT
V: TRBV7-9
J: TRBJ1-1
D: NA
size: NA

CDR3: CASSHSVASTDTQYF
DNA: TGTGCCAGCAGCCACTCGGTAGCGTCTACAGATACGCAGTATTTT
V: TRBV4-2
J: TRBJ2-3
D: NA
size: NA

CDR3: CASRFPGQNTEAFF
DNA: TGTGCCAGCAGGTTTCCGGGACAAAACACTGAAGCTTTCTTT
V: TRBV2
J: TRBJ1-1
D: NA
size: NA

CDR3: CASRNWTGGIDEQYF
DNA: TGTGCCAGCAGAAATTGGACAGGGGGCATCGACGAGCAGTACTTC
V: TRBV5-4
J: TRBJ2-7
D: TRBD1
size: NA

CDR3: CASSLGGGGETQYF
DNA: TGTGCCAGCAGCTTGGGGGGAGGCGGAGAGACCCAGTACTTC
V: TRBV5-4
J: TRBJ2-5
D: NA
size: NA

CDR3: CASSRGLNTEAFF
DNA: TGTGCCAGCAGCCGAGGGCTTAACACTGAAGCTTTCTTT
V: TRBV6-5
J: TRBJ1-1
D: NA
size: few